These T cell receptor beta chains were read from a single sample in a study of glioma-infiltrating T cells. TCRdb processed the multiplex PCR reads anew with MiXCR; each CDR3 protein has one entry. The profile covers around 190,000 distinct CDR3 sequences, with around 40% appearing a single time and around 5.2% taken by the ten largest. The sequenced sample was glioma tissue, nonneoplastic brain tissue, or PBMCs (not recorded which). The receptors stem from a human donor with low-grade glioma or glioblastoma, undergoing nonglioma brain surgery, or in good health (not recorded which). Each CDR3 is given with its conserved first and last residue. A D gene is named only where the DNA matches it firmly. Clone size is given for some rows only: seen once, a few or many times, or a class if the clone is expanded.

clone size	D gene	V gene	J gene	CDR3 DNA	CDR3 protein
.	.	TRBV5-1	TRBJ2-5	TGCGCCAGCAGCGAGGGTGGGCTACGGGAGACCCAGTACTTC	CASSEGGLRETQYF
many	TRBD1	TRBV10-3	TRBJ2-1	TGTGCCATCAGTGAGGGACAGGGGAGGAATGAGCAGTTCTTC	CAISEGQGRNEQFF
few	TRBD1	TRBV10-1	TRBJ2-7	TGCGCCAGCAGTGAGTCGTTGGGGACAGGGGTTGAGCAGTACTTC	CASSESLGTGVEQYF
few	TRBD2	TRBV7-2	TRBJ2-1	TGTGCCAGCAGCTATAGCGGGAGTGGGAGTGGTGAGCAGTTCTTC	CASSYSGSGSGEQFF
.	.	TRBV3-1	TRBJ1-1	TGTGCCAGAAGCCAACAGTCGGTCGGCACTGAAGCTTTCTTT	CARSQQSVGTEAFF
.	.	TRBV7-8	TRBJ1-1	TGTGCCAGCAGCTTAGACCAGAACACTGAAGCTTTCTTT	CASSLDQNTEAFF
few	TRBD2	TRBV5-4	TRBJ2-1	TGTGCCAGCAGCTTTCCTAGCGGGAGGGCAGATGAGCAGTTCTTC	CASSFPSGRADEQFF
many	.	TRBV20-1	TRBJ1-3	TGCAGTGCTAGAGCTTCCAGCTATGGTGGAAACACCATATATTTT	CSARASSYGGNTIYF
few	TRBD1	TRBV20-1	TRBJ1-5	TGCAGTGATAAAAGCTTACATGGGACAGATACGCAGCATTTT	CSDKSLHGTDTQHF
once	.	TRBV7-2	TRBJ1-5	TGTGCCAGCAGCTTAGAAAGGACGGGCCGGAAGCCCCAGCATTTT	CASSLERTGRKPQHF
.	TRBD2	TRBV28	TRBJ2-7	TGTGCCAGCAGTCCAACTAGCGGGATATCTCACGAGCAGTACTTC	CASSPTSGISHEQYF
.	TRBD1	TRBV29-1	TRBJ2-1	TGCAGCGCTAGGACAGGGCTCAATGAGCAGTTCTTC	CSARTGLNEQFF
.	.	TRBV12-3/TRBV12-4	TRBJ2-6	TGTGCCAGCAGTCCAGACAGCTCTGGGGCCAACGTCCTGACTTTC	CASSPDSSGANVLTF
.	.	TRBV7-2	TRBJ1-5	TGTGCCAGCAGATTAGCCCCCACAGGCTTAGGCAATCAGCCCCAGCATTTT	CASRLAPTGLGNQPQHF
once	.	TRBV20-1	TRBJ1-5	TGCAGTGTACAAGTTGGCAATCAGCCCCAGCATTTT	CSVQVGNQPQHF
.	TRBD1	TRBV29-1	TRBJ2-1	TGCAGCGTGCCTAAGGGACAGAGCTCCTACAATGAGCAGTTCTTC	CSVPKGQSSYNEQFF
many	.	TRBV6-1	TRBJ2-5	TGTGCCAGCAGTGAATCAGGGTGGGAGACCCAGTACTTC	CASSESGWETQYF
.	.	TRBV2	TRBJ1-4	TGTGCCAGCAGGGATACAACAGGGTATGGAGAAAAACTGTTTTTT	CASRDTTGYGEKLFF
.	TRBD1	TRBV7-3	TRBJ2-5	TGTGCCAGCAGCTCGACAGGGGGTCAAGAGACCCAGTACTTC	CASSSTGGQETQYF
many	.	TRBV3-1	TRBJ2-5	TGTGCCAGCAGCCGAATGAAAGAGACCCAGTACTTC	CASSRMKETQYF
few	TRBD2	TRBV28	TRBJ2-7	TGTGCCAGCACCCCTCGTCGCGGGGGTTCTTCCGAGCAGTACTTC	CASTPRRGGSSEQYF
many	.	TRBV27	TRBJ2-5	TGTGCCAGCACCCCCAGGGAGACCCAGTACTTC	CASTPRETQYF
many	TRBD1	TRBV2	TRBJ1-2	TGTGCCAGCAGTATGACAGGGGGCCCGCCCTATGGCTACACCTTC	CASSMTGGPPYGYTF
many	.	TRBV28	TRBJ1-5	TGTGCCAGCAGTTTACCGCTCTTGGAGCCCCAGCATTTT	CASSLPLLEPQHF
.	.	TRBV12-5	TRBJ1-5	TGTGCTAGTGGTTTGGTTGTAAGCCAGCCCCAGCATTTT	CASGLVVSQPQHF
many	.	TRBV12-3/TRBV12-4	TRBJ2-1	TGTGCCAGCAGTCGGACCGGGGGTTCCTACAATGAGCAGTTCTTC	CASSRTGGSYNEQFF
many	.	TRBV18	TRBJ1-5	TGTGCCAGCTCACTCGAGACGGTTGGCCGATCGCCCCAGCATTTT	CASSLETVGRSPQHF